This T cell receptor beta chain was captured in a study of T cell repertoires in cytomegalovirus infection. At the level of the study: CMV epitopes in the study were HLA-C-restricted (recently identified) and HLA-B-restricted (well studied). Signatures in public TCR beta sequences pointed to both CMV infection and matching HLA type.

Via MiXCR, TCRdb re-called the reads, giving one row per CDR3 protein. The sample holds around 430,000 distinct CDR3 sequences, roughly 43% seen once. For this clonotype: The antigen remains undetermined.

This clonotype originated in a human donor in good health (CMV status not recorded). Some clones in this sample may be carry-over from other donors' samples. The sample consisted of cultured PBMCs, taken from culture after CMV antigen stimulation.

The CDR3 here is CAISDRGGITEAFF. CDR3 coding DNA: TGTGCCATCAGTGACAGGGGGGGTATCACTGAAGCTTTCTTT. The chain combines TRBV10-3 with TRBJ1-1, with TRBD1 matching over 7 bases. This CDR3 spans 14 amino acids. Looked up from germline, CDR1 is ENHRY and CDR2 is SYGVKD. The V gene end was trimmed by 3 bases and the J gene end by 4 bases; junction bases not matched to a gene: 5.